This TCR beta chain was documented in a study of CD8 T cells in Susac syndrome. TCR beta sequencing was performed on blood CD8+ and CD4+ T cells. Random hexamers served to reverse transcribe roughly 0.5 to 1 ug RNA. It was immunoSEQ multiplex PCR that amplified TCR beta CDR3 across 54 Vbeta and 13 Jbeta. TCRdb used MiXCR to reprocess the immunoSEQ multiplex PCR reads, holding one entry per CDR3 protein. The table has some 150,000 distinct CDR3 sequences, 94% seen once; the top ten hold about 0.25%. Germline CDR1 reads SGHTA; CDR2 reads FQGNSA. The CDR3 covers 15 residues. The trim removed 4 bases at V and 5 bases at J, leaving 10 bases unmatched.

The chain is built from TRBV7-2 and TRBJ2-5; TRBD2 matches 7 bases. The sample was CD8+ T cells from PBMCs. This receptor was identified in a human donor in good health. Written as DNA, the CDR3 is TGTGCCAGCAGCTCCGGTCGGGAGGCTTACGAGACCCAGTACTTC. Its protein is CASSSGREAYETQYF.